Each of the 4 T cell receptor beta chains below was sequenced from the same sample in a study of identical twins. One entry per CDR3 protein results from TCRdb running MiXCR on the 5' RACE reads. The table lists hundreds of thousands of distinct CDR3 sequences, 21% of them singletons. These data also formed part of another study, on T cells expressing NK-cell markers.

Material: PBMCs. The receptors were gathered from a woman aged 18-29 years in good health.

This clonotype was counted a few times. The J gene is TRBJ2-7, the V gene TRBV7-2, with a tentative D call TRBD2 (5 bases). The length of the CDR3 is 15 residues. The V gene lost 1 base and the J gene lost 0 bases, with 10 bases spanning the gap. Per germline, CDR1 SGHTA and CDR2 FQGNSA. The CDR3 DNA is TGTGCCAGCAGCTTAGTGGCTAGCTCCTCCTACGAGCAGTACTTC. This sequence encodes CASSLVASSSYEQYF.

This chain joins TRBV3-1 and TRBJ2-1; 9 bases align to TRBD1. This CDR3 is built from 14 residues. The J segment lost 8 bases and the V segment lost 3 bases, leaving 5 bases of the junction unmatched. The germline gives CDR1 LGHDT, CDR2 YNNKEL (reference sequence). CDR3 nucleotide sequence: TGTGCCAGCAGCCATTCCTGGACAGGGGATGAGCAGTTCTTC. Encoded protein: CASSHSWTGDEQFF.

The chain has TRBV20-1 and TRBJ1-2; D gene uncertain. Germline V gene lookup returns CDR1 DFQATT and CDR2 SNEGSKA (reference sequence). The V gene lost 0 bases and the J gene lost 0 bases, with 11 bases spanning the gap. This CDR3 is 15 amino acids long. The CDR3 spells CSAREGRRSNYGYTF. The CDR3 nucleotides are TGCAGTGCTAGAGAAGGCAGGCGTTCTAACTATGGCTACACCTTC.

There are many counts of this clonotype. The chain combines TRBV4-3 with TRBJ2-1, with D unresolved. The V gene's germline CDR1 is LGHNA and CDR2 YSLEER. This CDR3 spans 14 amino acids. V gave up 1 base and J gave up 4 bases, with 8 bases separating them. The CDR3 bases are TGCGCCAGCAGCCAAGGGGCCTTATACAATGAGCAGTTCTTC. Translating it yields CASSQGALYNEQFF.